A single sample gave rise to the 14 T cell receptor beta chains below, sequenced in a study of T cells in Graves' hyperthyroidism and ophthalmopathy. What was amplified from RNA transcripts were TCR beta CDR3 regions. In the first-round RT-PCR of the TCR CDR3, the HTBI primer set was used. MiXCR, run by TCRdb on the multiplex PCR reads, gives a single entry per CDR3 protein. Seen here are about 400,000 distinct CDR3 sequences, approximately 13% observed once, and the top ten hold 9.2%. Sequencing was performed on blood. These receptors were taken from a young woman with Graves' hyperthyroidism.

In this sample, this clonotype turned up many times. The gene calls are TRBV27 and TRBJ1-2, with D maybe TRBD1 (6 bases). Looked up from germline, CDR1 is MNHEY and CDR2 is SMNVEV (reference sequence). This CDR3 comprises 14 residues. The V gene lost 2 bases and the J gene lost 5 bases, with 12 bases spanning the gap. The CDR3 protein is CASSLGDTGYGYTF. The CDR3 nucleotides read TGTGCCAGCAGTTTAGGGGACACGGGGTATGGCTACACCTTC.

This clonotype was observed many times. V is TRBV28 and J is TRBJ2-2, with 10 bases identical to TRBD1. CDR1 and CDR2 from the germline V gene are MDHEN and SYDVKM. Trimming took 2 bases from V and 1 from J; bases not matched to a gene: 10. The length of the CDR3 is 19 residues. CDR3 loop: CASSLGRIGDRGNTGELFF. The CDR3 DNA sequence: TGTGCCAGCAGTTTAGGAAGGATTGGGGACAGGGGGAACACCGGGGAGCTGTTTTTT.

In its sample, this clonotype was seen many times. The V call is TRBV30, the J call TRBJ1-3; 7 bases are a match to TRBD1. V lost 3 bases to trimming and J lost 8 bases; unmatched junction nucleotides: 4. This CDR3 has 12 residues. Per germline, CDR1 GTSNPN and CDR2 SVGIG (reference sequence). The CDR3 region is CAWSKGADTIYF. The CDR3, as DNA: TGTGCCTGGAGCAAGGGGGCAGACACCATATATTTT.

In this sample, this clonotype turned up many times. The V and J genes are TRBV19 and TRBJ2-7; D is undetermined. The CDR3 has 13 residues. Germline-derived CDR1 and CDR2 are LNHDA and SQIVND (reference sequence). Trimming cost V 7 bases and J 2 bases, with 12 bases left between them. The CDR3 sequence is CASKKGGTYEQYF. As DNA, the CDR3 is TGTGCCAGTAAGAAGGGTGGAACCTACGAGCAGTACTTC.

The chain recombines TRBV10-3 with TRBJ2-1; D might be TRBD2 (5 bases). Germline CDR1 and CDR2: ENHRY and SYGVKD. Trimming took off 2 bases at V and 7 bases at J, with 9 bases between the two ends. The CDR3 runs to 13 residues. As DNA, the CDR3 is TGTGCCATCAGTGAGCGGGATGGGAATGAGCAGTTCTTC. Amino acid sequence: CAISERDGNEQFF.

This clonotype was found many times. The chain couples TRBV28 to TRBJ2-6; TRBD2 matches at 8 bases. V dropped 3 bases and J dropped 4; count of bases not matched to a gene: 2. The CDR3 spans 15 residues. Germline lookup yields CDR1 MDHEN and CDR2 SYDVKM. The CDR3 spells CASSFGGAGANVLTF. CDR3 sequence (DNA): TGTGCCAGCAGTTTCGGGGGGGCCGGGGCCAACGTCCTGACTTTC. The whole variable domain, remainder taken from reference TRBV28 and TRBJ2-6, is DVKVTQSSRYLVKRTGEKVFLECVQDMDHENMFWYRQDPGLGLRLIYFSYDVKMKEKGDIPEGYSVSREKKERFSLILESASTNQTSMYLCASSFGGAGANVLTFGAGSRLTVL.

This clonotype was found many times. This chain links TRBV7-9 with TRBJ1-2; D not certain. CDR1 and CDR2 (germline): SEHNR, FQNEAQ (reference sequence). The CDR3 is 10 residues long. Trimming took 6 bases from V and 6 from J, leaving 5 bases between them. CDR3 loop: CASSGDGYTF. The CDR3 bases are TGTGCCAGCAGTGGGGATGGCTACACCTTC.

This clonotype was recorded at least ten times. The CDR3 DNA sequence: TGTGCCAGCAGTGTCTCCGGGACAGACTACGAGCAGTACTTC. It specifies CASSVSGTDYEQYF. J is TRBJ2-7 and V is TRBV6-1, with 7 bases lining up with TRBD1. V shed 4 bases, J shed 3 bases, and the junction held 6 bases outside the gene matches. Germline lookup yields CDR1 MNHNS and CDR2 SASEGT. The CDR3 is made up of 14 amino acids.

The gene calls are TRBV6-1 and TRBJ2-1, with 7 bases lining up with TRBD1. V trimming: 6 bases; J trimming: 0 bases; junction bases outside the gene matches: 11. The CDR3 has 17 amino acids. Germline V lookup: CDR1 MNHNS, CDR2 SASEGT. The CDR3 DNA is TGTGCCAGCAGACCCCGGACAGGCGAAAGCTCCTACAATGAGCAGTTCTTC. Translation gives CASRPRTGESSYNEQFF.

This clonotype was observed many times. The CDR3 here is CASSLEGWQGGETQYF. Written as DNA, the CDR3 is TGTGCCAGCAGCTTAGAAGGATGGCAGGGTGGCGAGACCCAGTACTTC. V usage is TRBV7-2 and J usage is TRBJ2-5, with D possibly matching TRBD1 (5 bases). The germline V gene has CDR1 SGHTA and CDR2 FQGNSA. The CDR3 has 16 residues. Deletions cut 1 base from V and 5 bases from J, with 17 bases between.

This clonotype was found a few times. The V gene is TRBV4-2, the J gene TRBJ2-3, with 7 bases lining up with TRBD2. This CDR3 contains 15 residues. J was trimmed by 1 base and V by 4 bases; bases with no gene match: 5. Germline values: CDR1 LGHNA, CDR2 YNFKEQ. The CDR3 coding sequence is TGTGCCAGCAGCCCGACTAGCCCGGGCACAGATACGCAGTATTTT. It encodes CASSPTSPGTDTQYF.

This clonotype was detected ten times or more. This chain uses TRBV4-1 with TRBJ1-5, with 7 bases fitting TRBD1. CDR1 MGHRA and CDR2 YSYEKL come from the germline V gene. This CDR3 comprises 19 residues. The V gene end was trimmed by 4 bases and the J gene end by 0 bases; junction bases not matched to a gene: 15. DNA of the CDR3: TGCGCCAGCAGCCCGGCCTCGACAGGGTTTGGGTATAGCAATCAGCCCCAGCATTTT. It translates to CASSPASTGFGYSNQPQHF.

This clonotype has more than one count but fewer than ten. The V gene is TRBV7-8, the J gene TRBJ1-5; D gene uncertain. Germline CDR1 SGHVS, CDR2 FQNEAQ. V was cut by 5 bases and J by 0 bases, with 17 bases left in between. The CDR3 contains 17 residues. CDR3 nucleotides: TGTGCCAGCAGCCCGCGGTCCTCTCTTTATAGCAATCAGCCCCAGCATTTT. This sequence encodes CASSPRSSLYSNQPQHF.

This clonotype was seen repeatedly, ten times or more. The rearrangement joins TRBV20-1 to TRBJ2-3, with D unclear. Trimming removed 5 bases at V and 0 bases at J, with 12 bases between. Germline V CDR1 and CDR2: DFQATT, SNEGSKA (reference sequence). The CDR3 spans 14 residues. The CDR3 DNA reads TGCAGTGCTCGCCCCCCCGGGAGCACAGATACGCAGTATTTT. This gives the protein CSARPPGSTDTQYF.